Sequencing of this TCR beta chain was carried out in a study of shared clonotypes between healthy human individuals. Study-wide results and caveats: Sampling covered blood only; tissue repertoires likely differ.

The CDR3 runs to 14 residues. Germline V gene sequence: CDR1 WSHSY, CDR2 SAAADI. V dropped 6 bases and J dropped 4 bases, with 15 bases sitting between them. Genomic DNA from each subset was divided evenly over several immunoSEQ plates. For unsorted PBMC, 250 to 350 ng DNA per replicate equaled some 32,000 T cell genomes. Profiled with immunoSEQ multiplex PCR; TCRdb holds only in-frame clones, not every one. This table has roughly 500,000 clones, approximately 85% appearing once. Worth noting for this clone: Its specificity is unknown.

The chain couples TRBV10-2 to TRBJ1-2, with D possibly TRBD1 on 6 matching bases. This clonotype was sampled from a woman in her thirties or forties in good health. Some clones in this sample may be carry-over from other donors' samples. The sequencing sample was made of PBMCs. CDR3 sequence (DNA): TGCGCCAGCAGGGAACTCGGACAGCTCTATGGCTACACCTTC. This translates into CASRELGQLYGYTF.